This T cell receptor (beta chain) appears in the sequencing data of a study of beta chain features in type 1 diabetes. This clone has just a few counts. Expressed TCRB transcripts were sequenced because the entire RNA isolate underwent reverse transcription. Some clones are missing from TCRdb's copy, which holds only in-frame ones; the method was immunoSEQ multiplex PCR. The repertoire has a few hundred thousand clones, 10% to 15% of them found once; the top ten carry about 0.018%. Germline V gene data show CDR1 as SGHTA and CDR2 as FQGNSA. This CDR3 contains 11 residues. V dropped 7 bases and J dropped 6 bases, with 8 bases sitting between them. Averaging approximately 110 mL, one heparinised blood draw came from each individual donor.

This sequence joins TRBV7-2 and TRBJ2-3; the D is unclear. Sequencing was done on a sample of naive CD4+ T cells from blood. This receptor was taken from a man aged 18 to 29 in good health. CDR3 nucleotide sequence: TGTGCCAGCAAATCCGCGGATACGCAGTATTTT. Protein product: CASKSADTQYF.